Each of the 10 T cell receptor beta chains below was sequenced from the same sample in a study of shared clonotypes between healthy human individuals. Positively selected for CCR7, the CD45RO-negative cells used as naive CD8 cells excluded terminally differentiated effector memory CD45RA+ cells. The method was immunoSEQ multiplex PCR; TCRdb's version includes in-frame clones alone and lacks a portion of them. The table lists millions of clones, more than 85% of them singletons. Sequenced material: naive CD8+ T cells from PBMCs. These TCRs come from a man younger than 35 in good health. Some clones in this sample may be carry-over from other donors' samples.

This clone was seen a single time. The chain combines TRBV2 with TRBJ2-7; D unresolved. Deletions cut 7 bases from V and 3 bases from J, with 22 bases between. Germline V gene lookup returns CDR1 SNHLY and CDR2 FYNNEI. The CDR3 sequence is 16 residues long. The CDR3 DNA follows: TGTGCCAGCAAGCTGGCAGGCAGTATGAAGATCTACGAGCAGTACTTC. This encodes CASKLAGSMKIYEQYF.

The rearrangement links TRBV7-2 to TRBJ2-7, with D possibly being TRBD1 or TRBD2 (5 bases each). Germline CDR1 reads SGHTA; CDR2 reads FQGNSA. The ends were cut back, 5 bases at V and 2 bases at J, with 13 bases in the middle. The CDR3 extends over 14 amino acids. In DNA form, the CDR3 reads TGTGCCAGCAGCAGACGGGACGGAGCCTACGAGCAGTACTTC. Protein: CASSRRDGAYEQYF. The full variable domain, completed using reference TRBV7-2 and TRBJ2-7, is GAGVSQSPSNKVTEKGKDVELRCDPISGHTALYWYRQSLGQGLEFLIYFQGNSAPDKSGLPSDRFSAERTGGSVSTLTIQRTQQEDSAVYLCASSRRDGAYEQYFGPGTRLTVT.

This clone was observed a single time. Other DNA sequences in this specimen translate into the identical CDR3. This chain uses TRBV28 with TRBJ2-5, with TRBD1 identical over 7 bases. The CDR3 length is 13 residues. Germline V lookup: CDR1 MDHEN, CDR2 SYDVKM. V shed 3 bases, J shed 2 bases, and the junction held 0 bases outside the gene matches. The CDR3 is CASSFRGQETQYF. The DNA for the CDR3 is TGTGCCAGCAGTTTCAGGGGGCAAGAGACCCAGTACTTC.

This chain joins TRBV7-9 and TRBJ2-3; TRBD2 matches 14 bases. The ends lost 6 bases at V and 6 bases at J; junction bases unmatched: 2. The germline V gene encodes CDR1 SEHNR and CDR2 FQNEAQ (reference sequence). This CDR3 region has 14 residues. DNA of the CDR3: TGTGCCAGCAGGGGACTAGCGGGAGTCGATACGCAGTATTTT. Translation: CASRGLAGVDTQYF.

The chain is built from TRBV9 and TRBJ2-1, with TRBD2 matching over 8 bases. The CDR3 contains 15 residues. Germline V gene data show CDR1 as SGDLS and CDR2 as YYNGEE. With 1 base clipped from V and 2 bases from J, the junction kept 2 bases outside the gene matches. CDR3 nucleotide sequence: TGTGCCAGCAGCGTATCTAGCGGGCCCTACAATGAGCAGTTCTTC. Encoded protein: CASSVSSGPYNEQFF. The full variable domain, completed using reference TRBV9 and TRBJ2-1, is DSGVTQTPKHLITATGQRVTLRCSPRSGDLSVYWYQQSLDQGLQFLIQYYNGEERAKGNILERFSAQQFPDLHSELNLSSLELGDSALYFCASSVSSGPYNEQFFGPGTRLTVL.

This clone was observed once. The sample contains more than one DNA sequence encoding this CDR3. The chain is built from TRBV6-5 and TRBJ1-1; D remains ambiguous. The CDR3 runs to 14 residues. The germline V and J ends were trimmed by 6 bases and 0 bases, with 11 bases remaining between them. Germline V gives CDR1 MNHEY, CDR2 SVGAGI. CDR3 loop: CASSPRVLNTEAFF. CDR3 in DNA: TGTGCCAGCAGCCCCCGGGTCTTGAACACTGAAGCTTTCTTT.

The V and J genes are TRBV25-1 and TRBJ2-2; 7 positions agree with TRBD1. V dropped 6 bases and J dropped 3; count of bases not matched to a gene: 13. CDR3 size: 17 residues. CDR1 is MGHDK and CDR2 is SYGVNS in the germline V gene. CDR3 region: CASRGLATGAYTGELFF. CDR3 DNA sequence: TGTGCCAGCAGGGGCCTCGCCACAGGGGCTTACACCGGGGAGCTGTTTTTT.

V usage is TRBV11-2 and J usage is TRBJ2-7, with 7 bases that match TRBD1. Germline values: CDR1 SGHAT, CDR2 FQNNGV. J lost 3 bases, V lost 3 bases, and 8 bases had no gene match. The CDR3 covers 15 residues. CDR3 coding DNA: TGTGCCAGCAGCTTCGCTGTAGGGGGCAGCTACGAGCAGTACTTC. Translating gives CASSFAVGGSYEQYF.

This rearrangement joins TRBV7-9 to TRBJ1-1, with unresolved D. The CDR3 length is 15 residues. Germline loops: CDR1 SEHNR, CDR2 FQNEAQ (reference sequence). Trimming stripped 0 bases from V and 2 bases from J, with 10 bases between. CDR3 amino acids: CASSLALGINTEAFF. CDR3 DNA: TGTGCCAGCAGCTTAGCGCTGGGGATCAACACTGAAGCTTTCTTT.

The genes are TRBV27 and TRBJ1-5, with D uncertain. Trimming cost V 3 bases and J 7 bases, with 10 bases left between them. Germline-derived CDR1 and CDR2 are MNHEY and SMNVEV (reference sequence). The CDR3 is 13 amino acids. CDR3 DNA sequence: TGTGCCAGCAGTTTCCGGGCTGGACAGCCCCAGCATTTT. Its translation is CASSFRAGQPQHF.